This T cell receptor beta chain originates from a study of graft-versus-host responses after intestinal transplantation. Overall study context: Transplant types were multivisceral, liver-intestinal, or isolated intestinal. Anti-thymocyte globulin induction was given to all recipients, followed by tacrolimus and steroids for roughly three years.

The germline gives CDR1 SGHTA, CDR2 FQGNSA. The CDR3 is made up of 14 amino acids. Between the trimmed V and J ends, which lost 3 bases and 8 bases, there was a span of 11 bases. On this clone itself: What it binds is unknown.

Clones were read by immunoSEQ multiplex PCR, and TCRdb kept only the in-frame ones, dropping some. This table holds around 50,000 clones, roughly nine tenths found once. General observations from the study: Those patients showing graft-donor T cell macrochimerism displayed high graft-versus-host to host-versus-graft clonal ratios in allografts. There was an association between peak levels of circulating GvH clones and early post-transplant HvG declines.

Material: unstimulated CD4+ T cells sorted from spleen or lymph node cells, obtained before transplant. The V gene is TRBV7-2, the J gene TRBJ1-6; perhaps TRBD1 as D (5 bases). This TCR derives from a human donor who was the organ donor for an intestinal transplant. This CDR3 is CASSFPGGYSPLHF. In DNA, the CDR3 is TGTGCCAGCAGCTTCCCGGGGGGTTATTCACCCCTCCACTTT. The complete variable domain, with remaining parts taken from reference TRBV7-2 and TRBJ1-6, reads GAGVSQSPSNKVTEKGKDVELRCDPISGHTALYWYRQSLGQGLEFLIYFQGNSAPDKSGLPSDRFSAERTGGSVSTLTIQRTQQEDSAVYLCASSFPGGYSPLHFGNGTRLTVT.